This T cell receptor (beta chain) was captured by sequencing in a study of blood T cells in healthy people across ages. Study overall: Template switching picked up about one barcoded beta molecule for each two T cells. General study findings and limits: One million T cells yielded diversity estimates that were considered underestimates.

With 0 bases removed from V and 3 bases from J, the gap between germline ends came to 15 bases. The CDR3 covers 15 residues. Germline V gene sequence: CDR1 DFQATT, CDR2 SNEGSKA (reference sequence). The use of a sample-barcoded 5' primer and a J-beta primer mix characterized a second PCR of 7 to 11 cycles. TCRdb called the 5' RACE reads again in MiXCR, with one record for every CDR3 protein. The table includes about 780,000 distinct CDR3 sequences, around a quarter detected once. A word on this clonotype: What it recognizes is unknown.

The same specimen was also included in a second study, on T cells of mothers and their children.

This TCR derives from a boy between 10 and 17 years old in good health. Input material: blood. The genes are TRBV20-1 and TRBJ2-7; D is possibly TRBD1 (5 bases). The DNA for the CDR3 is TGCAGTGCTAGAGACGTTCGTGGGGCGAACTACGAGCAGTACTTC. It encodes CSARDVRGANYEQYF.